A selection of T cell receptor beta chains follows, all from one sample in a study of beta chain features in type 1 diabetes. Sequencing used immunoSEQ multiplex PCR; TCRdb keeps in-frame clones, though not all of them. The table has approximately 120,000 clones, under 40% seen once. Sequenced input: stem cell memory CD4+ T cells from blood. These TCRs come from a woman aged 18 to 35 in good health. Each CDR3 is given with its conserved first and last residue.

TRBV9	TRBJ2-1	CASSVSRGHQEQFF
TRBV2	TRBJ1-2	CASILRDGLYGYTF
TRBV7-2	TRBJ1-2	CASTLLGGQVFYGYTF
TRBV7-6	TRBJ2-7	CASSSSTGRGEQYF
TRBV19	TRBJ2-7	CATKLAGGAYEQYF
TRBV5-1	TRBJ1-1	CASSLNRLNTEAFF
TRBV30	TRBJ1-1	CAWRSDAGTEAFF
TRBV27	TRBJ2-7	CASSFTGTYEQYF
TRBV5-4	TRBJ2-4	CASSLRGGKNIQYF
TRBV7-2	TRBJ2-7	CASSGLAGFAYEQYF
TRBV5-4	TRBJ2-1	CASSLESQRIYEQFF
TRBV5-1	TRBJ2-5	CASSLGLAGVETQYF
TRBV7-8	TRBJ2-3	CASSNRGTNPTDTQYF
TRBV7-2	TRBJ2-3	CASSFRTSGRGSDTQYF
TRBV15	TRBJ2-1	CATSRDTTGRFEQFF
TRBV28	TRBJ2-6	CASTLGGQGSSGANVLTF
TRBV11-2	TRBJ2-5	CASSREGLAGETQYF
TRBV5-4	TRBJ2-1	CASSLAGGRVYNEQFF
TRBV5-1	TRBJ2-7	CASSSGTGENEQYF
TRBV30	TRBJ1-3	CAWSVRPAGFSGNTIYF
TRBV7-2	TRBJ2-3	CASSLDTQYF
TRBV18	TRBJ1-4	CASSPPQAGVTMKRLFF
TRBV4-3	TRBJ2-7	CASSPGLGLHEQYF